This TCR beta chain originates from a study of blood T cell repertoires in COVID-19. Study overall: COVID-19 samples from acute and convalescent phases originated in the United States, Italy and Spain. T cells, B-cell-depleted T cells, or PBMCs supplied cDNA or gDNA.

Per the original data handling: The authors estimated nucleated cell counts from reference gene primer amplification. TCRdb keeps only in-frame clones here, not all; method: immunoSEQ multiplex PCR. That table gives V, J and clone size, and the DNA gave D and trimming. The sample includes around 150,000 clones, roughly 89% seen only once; the top ten take 3.5% to 4%. Trimming cost V 0 bases and J 1 base, with 7 bases left between them. Germline V CDR1 and CDR2: SGHRS, YFSETQ. The CDR3 runs to 14 residues. The sequence was collected from a woman aged 60-75 years who had recovered from COVID-19. Input material: peripheral blood. V gene TRBV5-1 combines with J gene TRBJ1-1; D uncertain. CDR3 in DNA: TGCGCCAGCAGCTTGGACTCAAGGAACACTGAAGCTTTCTTT. Translated: CASSLDSRNTEAFF.